A selection of T cell receptor beta chains follows, all from one sample in a study of blood T cell repertoires in COVID-19. Clones were sequenced by immunoSEQ multiplex PCR, and TCRdb holds only the in-frame ones, with some missing. The sample lists some 270,000 clones, approximately 89% occurring once. Source material: PBMCs or T cells enriched from blood (not recorded which). These receptors originate from a middle-aged man who had been exposed to COVID-19. The CDR3 runs from the conserved cysteine through the conserved F or W. The order of the fields is V gene, J gene, CDR3 protein.

TRBV2	TRBJ1-2	CASIEDRGNYGYTF
TRBV30	TRBJ1-1	CAWSVHRTEAFF
TRBV7-9	TRBJ1-3	CASSFGRGQGNTIYF
TRBV20-1	TRBJ2-7	CSASDDRGGSYEQYF
TRBV2	TRBJ1-4	CASSDPGTVNEKLFF
TRBV5-1	TRBJ2-1	CASSLEGAGHNEQFF
TRBV11-2	TRBJ1-5	CASSQGGNQPQHF
TRBV7-8	TRBJ2-1	CASSLGLAINNEQFF
TRBV13	TRBJ2-7	CASSPGQAGTYEQYF
TRBV5-1	TRBJ1-5	CASSFVRGGNQPQHF
TRBV30	TRBJ1-1	CAWSVRGLGTEAFF
TRBV19	TRBJ2-1	CASSIDVRDSYNEQFF
TRBV18	TRBJ2-3	CASSPRQGGGTTDTQYF
TRBV20-1	TRBJ2-5	CSASSGRVRQETQYF
TRBV28	TRBJ2-7	CASGGSSGFYEQYF
TRBV12-3/TRBV12-4	TRBJ1-1	CATNRVSTEAFF
TRBV19	TRBJ1-6	CASSILREHNSPLHF
TRBV21-1	TRBJ1-6	CASSKALQGSNSPLHF
TRBV5-6	TRBJ1-1	CASSLQDSPEAFF
TRBV29-1	TRBJ2-7	CSVEKNRNYEQYF
TRBV3-1/TRBV3-2	TRBJ1-2	CASSSWDRVFGYTF
TRBV7-8	TRBJ2-7	CASSLRQGKGEQYF
TRBV28	TRBJ2-5	CASSLYLVEYF